These 6 T cell receptor beta chains were sequenced from one sample in a study of post-analysis software for immune sequencing data. The authors incorporated unique molecular identifiers into the TCR beta cDNA libraries. TCRdb re-called the PCR reads with MiXCR, one entry per CDR3 protein. The data contain hundreds of thousands of distinct CDR3 sequences, roughly 27% of them singletons. The antigens of these receptors remain unknown. Points from the study as a whole: In patients, a few TRBV segments were more frequent than in controls, with TRBV5-6, TRBV5-1 and TRBV20-1 among them.

The sequencing input was blood. The receptors were gathered from a girl aged 10 to 17 with multiple sclerosis.

This clonotype has only a few counts. The V gene is TRBV9, the J gene TRBJ2-5; 9 bases are a match to TRBD1. The end of the DNA is better explained by TRBJ2-7, so the J call may be wrong. The CDR3 is 14 amino acids. Germline loops: CDR1 SGDLS, CDR2 YYNGEE. The CDR3, as DNA: TGTGCCAGCAGCGCAGGGGACAGGGCTGGCGAGCAGTACTTC. Translated: CASSAGDRAGEQYF.

The chain joins TRBV6-5 to TRBJ1-3; possibly TRBD1 for D (6 bases). V lost 0 bases to trimming and J lost 1 base, with 7 bases between them. The CDR3 runs 15 residues. CDR1 and CDR2 (germline): MNHEY, SVGAGI. The DNA for the CDR3 is TGTGCCAGCAGTTACTCCACAGGGTCTGGAAACACCATATATTTT. Its translation: CASSYSTGSGNTIYF.

This clonotype has a count of ten or more. This chain connects TRBV5-1 to TRBJ2-5; perhaps TRBD1 as D (5 bases). The CDR3 is 14 amino acids. Trimming stripped 1 base from V and 4 bases from J, with 11 bases between. In germline, CDR1 is SGHRS, CDR2 YFSETQ. The CDR3 reads CASSLMATGETQYF. CDR3 DNA sequence: TGCGCCAGCAGCTTGATGGCAACAGGAGAGACCCAGTACTTC.

The chain uses TRBV7-2 and TRBJ2-7; D uncertain. CDR1 SGHTA and CDR2 FQGNSA come from the germline V gene. The length of the CDR3 is 15 residues. V lost 0 bases and J 0 bases, leaving 9 bases between the germline ends. The CDR3 sequence: CASSLAGRSSYEQYF. CDR3 DNA: TGTGCCAGCAGCTTAGCCGGCAGGAGCTCCTACGAGCAGTACTTC.

This chain uses TRBV28 with TRBJ1-2; D is possibly TRBD1 (5 bases). The CDR3 is made up of 14 amino acids. Germline V gene lookup returns CDR1 MDHEN and CDR2 SYDVKM. Trimming cost V 3 bases and J 4 bases, with 12 bases left between them. The CDR3 here is CASSLSGQGYGYTF. CDR3 DNA sequence: TGTGCCAGCAGTTTGAGTGGGCAGGGCTATGGCTACACCTTC.

The genes are TRBV20-1 and TRBJ2-1; 7 bases are a match to TRBD2. Trimming cost V 1 base and J 5 bases; bases outside gene matches: 2. The CDR3 contains 13 residues. Germline V lookup: CDR1 DFQATT, CDR2 SNEGSKA (reference sequence). The CDR3 protein is CSARAGTNNEQFF. The CDR3 DNA follows: TGCAGTGCTAGAGCCGGGACTAACAATGAGCAGTTCTTC.